Listed below are T cell receptor beta chains from one sample, sequenced in a study of shared clonotypes between healthy human individuals. The protocol was immunoSEQ multiplex PCR, while the TCRdb copy is restricted to in-frame clones and leaves out a portion. Of 2,500,000 or so clones listed, roughly 92% were seen once; the top ten hold roughly 0.13%. The sample taken for sequencing was naive CD4+ T cells sorted from blood. The receptors derive from a man aged 18 to 35 in good health. The CDR3 runs from the conserved cysteine through the conserved F or W. Each record gives: CDR3 DNA, CDR3 protein, V gene, J gene, clone size, D gene. D genes are given only for firm matches. A clone size is listed for some rows: how often the clone was seen (once, few, many), or a class if it is expanded.

CDR3 DNA: TGTGCCACCAGCAGAGATTCCGGGACTCAAGAGACCCAGTACTTC
CDR3 protein: CATSRDSGTQETQYF
V gene: TRBV15
J gene: TRBJ2-5
clone size: -
D gene: -

CDR3 DNA: TGTGCCAGCAGTTTAAGGACAGCCAGTCTTAATTCACCCCTCCACTTT
CDR3 protein: CASSLRTASLNSPLHF
V gene: TRBV28
J gene: TRBJ1-6
clone size: once
D gene: -

CDR3 DNA: TGTGCCAGTACCGGGACATCGGAGCCACCCCTCCACTTT
CDR3 protein: CASTGTSEPPLHF
V gene: TRBV19
J gene: TRBJ1-6
clone size: few
D gene: -

CDR3 DNA: TGTGCCAGCAGCCAGGGACGGATTAACTATGGCTACACCTTC
CDR3 protein: CASSQGRINYGYTF
V gene: TRBV14
J gene: TRBJ1-2
clone size: -
D gene: -

CDR3 DNA: TGTGCCAGCAGTTTTTGGATGAATTCACCCCTCCACTTT
CDR3 protein: CASSFWMNSPLHF
V gene: TRBV27
J gene: TRBJ1-6
clone size: -
D gene: -

CDR3 DNA: TGTGCCAGCAGCGTCAGTCCGGGCGATGAGACCCAGTACTTC
CDR3 protein: CASSVSPGDETQYF
V gene: TRBV9
J gene: TRBJ2-5
clone size: -
D gene: -

CDR3 DNA: TGTGCCAGCAGTTACAGTGGGACAGGGGCCACTGAAGCTTTCTTT
CDR3 protein: CASSYSGTGATEAFF
V gene: TRBV6-6
J gene: TRBJ1-1
clone size: -
D gene: TRBD1

CDR3 DNA: TGTGCCAGCAGCTTTTCCCTTGGGGCAGGGGGAGTAGCTTTCTTT
CDR3 protein: CASSFSLGAGGVAFF
V gene: TRBV7-9
J gene: TRBJ1-1
clone size: -
D gene: TRBD1

CDR3 DNA: TGTGCCAGCAGCTCTCGGGGGCCCTCCTACAATGAGCAGTTCTTC
CDR3 protein: CASSSRGPSYNEQFF
V gene: TRBV7-9
J gene: TRBJ2-1
clone size: -
D gene: -

CDR3 DNA: TGTGCCAGCACCCGGGTCGGGGTCGGTGAAAAACTGTTTTTT
CDR3 protein: CASTRVGVGEKLFF
V gene: TRBV28
J gene: TRBJ1-4
clone size: -
D gene: -

CDR3 DNA: TGCAGCGTTGCACAGGGATTATCTGGCTACACCTTC
CDR3 protein: CSVAQGLSGYTF
V gene: TRBV29-1
J gene: TRBJ1-2
clone size: -
D gene: -

CDR3 DNA: TGTGCCAGCAGCCAAGATATAGGGGCGACCTACGAGCAGTACTTC
CDR3 protein: CASSQDIGATYEQYF
V gene: TRBV14
J gene: TRBJ2-7
clone size: -
D gene: -

CDR3 DNA: TGTGCCAGCAGCCCCGGGGGGAAGAACGAAGCTTTCTTT
CDR3 protein: CASSPGGKNEAFF
V gene: TRBV9
J gene: TRBJ1-1
clone size: -
D gene: -

CDR3 DNA: TGTGCCAGCAGCACCCGGACTAGCGGGAGGGCCGCGGTTCGCCCAGATACGCAGTATTTT
CDR3 protein: CASSTRTSGRAAVRPDTQYF
V gene: TRBV21-1
J gene: TRBJ2-3
clone size: -
D gene: -

CDR3 DNA: TGTGCCAGCAGTGAATTTTGGGATCAGCCCCAGCATTTT
CDR3 protein: CASSEFWDQPQHF
V gene: TRBV6-1
J gene: TRBJ1-5
clone size: once
D gene: -

CDR3 DNA: TGTGCCAGCAGCCCACCCGGTCCCGGCTGGGGGAACCCCACCTACGAGCAGTACTTC
CDR3 protein: CASSPPGPGWGNPTYEQYF
V gene: TRBV7-2
J gene: TRBJ2-7
clone size: -
D gene: -

CDR3 DNA: TGTGCCAGCATAGGGACAGGGAATCAGCCCCAGCATTTT
CDR3 protein: CASIGTGNQPQHF
V gene: TRBV2
J gene: TRBJ1-5
clone size: -
D gene: TRBD1

CDR3 DNA: TGCAGCGTTGAAAGCTTTGGGGATACGCAGTATTTT
CDR3 protein: CSVESFGDTQYF
V gene: TRBV29-1
J gene: TRBJ2-3
clone size: -
D gene: -

CDR3 DNA: TGTGCCAGCAGACCAACAGGGGGTCGGACCCAGTACTTC
CDR3 protein: CASRPTGGRTQYF
V gene: TRBV28
J gene: TRBJ2-5
clone size: -
D gene: TRBD1

CDR3 DNA: TGCGCCAGCAGCCAAAGCGGGAGGATCTACAATGAGCAGTTCTTC
CDR3 protein: CASSQSGRIYNEQFF
V gene: TRBV4-3
J gene: TRBJ2-1
clone size: -
D gene: TRBD2

CDR3 DNA: TGTGCCAGTACCAAGACTAACGCGCAACTCTCTGGGGCCAACGTCCTGACTTTC
CDR3 protein: CASTKTNAQLSGANVLTF
V gene: TRBV19
J gene: TRBJ2-6
clone size: -
D gene: -

CDR3 DNA: TGCGCCAGCAGCCAAGGGGCTAGCGGGCAATACACAGATACGCAGTATTTT
CDR3 protein: CASSQGASGQYTDTQYF
V gene: TRBV4-3
J gene: TRBJ2-3
clone size: -
D gene: TRBD2

CDR3 DNA: TGTGCCAGCAGCCCCCGACAGTCCCCGAACACTGAAGCTTTCTTT
CDR3 protein: CASSPRQSPNTEAFF
V gene: TRBV7-9
J gene: TRBJ1-1
clone size: -
D gene: -

CDR3 DNA: TGTGCCAGCAGCCACCTAGCGGAATCCTACGAGCAGTACTTC
CDR3 protein: CASSHLAESYEQYF
V gene: TRBV5-4
J gene: TRBJ2-7
clone size: -
D gene: TRBD2

CDR3 DNA: TGCAGCGTAGGACGACTAGCGGATACCTACGAGCAGTACTTC
CDR3 protein: CSVGRLADTYEQYF
V gene: TRBV29-1
J gene: TRBJ2-7
clone size: -
D gene: TRBD2

CDR3 DNA: TGTGCCAGCTCACCAGGGGGATCGCTAGCCAAAAACATTCAGTACTTC
CDR3 protein: CASSPGGSLAKNIQYF
V gene: TRBV18
J gene: TRBJ2-4
clone size: -
D gene: -

CDR3 DNA: TGCGCCAGCAGCCAAGAACGGGCAGGGGGCTCCTACGAGCAGTACTTC
CDR3 protein: CASSQERAGGSYEQYF
V gene: TRBV4-1
J gene: TRBJ2-7
clone size: -
D gene: TRBD1

CDR3 DNA: TGTGCCAGCACAACTGGACTGTTTTATGGCTACACCTTC
CDR3 protein: CASTTGLFYGYTF
V gene: TRBV6-1
J gene: TRBJ1-2
clone size: -
D gene: -

CDR3 DNA: TGTGCCAGCAGATACGGTGGGACCAACTCATACGAGCAGTACTTC
CDR3 protein: CASRYGGTNSYEQYF
V gene: TRBV7-2
J gene: TRBJ2-7
clone size: once
D gene: -